This T cell receptor (beta chain) was documented in a study of human T cells and chemical hapten exposure. In this sample, this clonotype turned up a few times. What it binds is not known. The sample's time point: patch test 2, 6 weeks after DPC sensitization. Treatment denoted: therapeutic diphenylcyclopropenone sensitization with weekly scalp DPC. The CDR3 contains 15 residues. The V end lost 5 bases, the J end lost 5 bases, and 18 bases lay between the germline ends. CDR1 and CDR2 (germline): SEHNR, FQNEAQ (reference sequence). Overall study results and limits: Given that the donors had alopecia, their immune response may differ from that seen in healthy people.

One entry per CDR3 protein, called by TCRdb with MiXCR from the RACE reads. Among about 110,000 distinct CDR3 sequences, 9.2% were seen once, and the ten largest hold 3% to 3.5%. The chain employs TRBV7-9 and TRBJ2-5; D is possibly TRBD2 (6 bases). The receptor was derived from a woman in her thirties or forties with alopecia areata. Some clones in this sample may be carry-over from other donors' samples. Sequenced here: whole blood, sampled in connection with sensitization to the hapten diphenylcyclopropenone (DPC). The CDR3 DNA sequence: TGTGCCAGCAGCAATTCTGTACTAGCCGTGGAGACCCAGTACTTC. Its protein is CASSNSVLAVETQYF.